This T cell receptor (beta chain) was profiled in a study of a mutant IDH1 vaccine in newly diagnosed glioma. As for the study in general: Treated individuals were approximately 60% male and roughly 40% female, averaging 40.4 years of age. Most had both radiotherapy and temozolomide beforehand; others had only one.

Described time point: week 23, last vaccination. Doses consisted of 300 ug of mutant IDH1 20-mer peptide each, paired with topical imiquimod. For this clone: Its antigen is undetermined.

Some clones are missing from TCRdb's copy, which holds only in-frame ones; the method was immunoSEQ multiplex PCR. The table has 52,000 or so clones, over 70% seen once. V was shortened by 4 bases and J by 1 base, with 29 bases between the two germline ends. CDR1 is SGHNT and CDR2 is YYREEE in the germline V gene (reference sequence). CDR3 size: 20 residues. The chain recombines TRBV5-4 with TRBJ2-5, with D possibly being TRBD1 (7 bases). Material: PBMCs, obtained from a glioma patient whose treatment included an IDH1 peptide vaccine. This receptor was identified in a man aged 35 to 55 with glioma. CDR3 amino acids: CASSRNRGQSRGFGQETQYF. The CDR3 nucleotides are TGTGCCAGCAGCCGCAACCGGGGGCAAAGCAGGGGGTTCGGCCAAGAGACCCAGTACTTC.